This T cell receptor (beta chain) was found in a study of Tregs in tolerant kidney transplant recipients. Notes on the study in general: Donor-specific Treg expansion exceeded global Treg expansion in tolerant patients, suggesting antigen drive. Validation in larger populations is needed because few patients were studied.

Note on this clone: Its target is unknown.

Profiled with immunoSEQ multiplex PCR; TCRdb holds only in-frame clones, not every one. This table holds roughly 80,000 clones, 75% to 95% found once. CD4+CD25+CD127- Tregs, CD4+CD25- non-Tregs, CD4 and CD8 cells were sorted. Before regulatory T cell sorting, thawed PBMCs rested overnight at 37°C in 150 to 250 IU/ml IL-2. The sample here was Tregs from blood, taken before the transplant. The TCR sequence derives from a human donor who received a combined kidney and bone marrow transplant.

The CDR3 DNA sequence: TGTGCCAGCAGTGGGACTAGCGGGAGGGGTGGTGAGCAGTTCTTC. Amino acid sequence: CASSGTSGRGGEQFF. The rearrangement links TRBV2 to TRBJ2-1; 15 bases are a match to TRBD2. This CDR3 is 15 amino acids long. Germline CDR1 is SNHLY and CDR2 is FYNNEI. V shed 4 bases, J shed 9 bases, and the junction held 4 bases outside the gene matches.